The 2 T cell receptor beta chains below were found in one sample sequenced in a study of cytomegalovirus exposure and HLA in healthy donors. PCR was performed using 60 Vbeta and 13 Jbeta primers. Assay used: immunoSEQ multiplex PCR; TCRdb lists only in-frame clones, some missing. The sample lists 130,000 or so clones; 60% to 80% were seen once. Sequencing was carried out using PBMCs. Source of these receptors: a female donor in good health and CMV-seronegative.

The rearrangement joins TRBV11-3 to TRBJ2-7; TRBD2 matches at 13 bases. Trimming removed 5 bases from V and 3 bases from J; junction bases left unmatched: 7. The germline CDR1 and CDR2 sequences are SGHNT and YENEEA. The CDR3 is 16 residues long. CDR3 sequence (DNA): TGTGCCAGCAGCCCCAGACTAGCGGGGGGAATCTACGAGCAGTACTTC. It specifies CASSPRLAGGIYEQYF.

V gene TRBV19 combines with J gene TRBJ1-4, with a possible D match to TRBD1 (6 bases). The V end was cut by 3 bases, the J end by 5 bases, with 22 bases between. Germline V lookup: CDR1 LNHDA, CDR2 SQIVND (reference sequence). This CDR3 region has 18 residues. Here the CDR3 DNA reads TGTGCCAGTAGTATGGGGCCCTTCGGACAGTTGTCGAATGAAAAACTGTTTTTT. Encoded protein: CASSMGPFGQLSNEKLFF.